This T cell receptor beta chain was documented in a study of blood T cell repertoires in COVID-19. Study at large: COVID-19 samples collected from the United States, Italy and Spain covered acute and convalescent phases. T cells, B-cell-depleted T cells, or PBMCs provided the cDNA or gDNA that served as material.

Germline CDR1 reads SGHTA; CDR2 reads FQGNSA. CDR3 length: 16 amino acids. With 10 bases removed from V and 0 bases from J, the gap between germline ends came to 18 bases. As handled by the study authors: Amplified reference gene primers provided the basis for estimating nucleated cell counts. This table comes from immunoSEQ multiplex PCR, and its TCRdb copy is limited to in-frame clones, with some not included. V, J and clone size reflect that table, while D and trimming were determined from the DNA. Of about 300,000 clones in the sample, approximately 91% are singletons; the top ten hold about 8.6%.

The chain couples TRBV7-2 to TRBJ2-2, with D maybe TRBD2 (6 bases). Material for sequencing was peripheral blood. This TCR came from a man between 18 and 35 years old with active or convalescent COVID-19. The CDR3 loop is CAIPPLTSTNTGELFF. CDR3 sequence (DNA): TGTGCCATCCCACCCTTGACTAGTACGAACACCGGGGAGCTGTTTTTT.